This T cell receptor beta chain was observed in a study of shared clonotypes between healthy human individuals. About this clone: The antigen is undetermined.

Here immunoSEQ multiplex PCR was the method, and the copy in TCRdb shows in-frame clones only, minus some. The sample lists about 680,000 clones, 92% occurring once. Terminally differentiated effector memory CD45RA+ cells were excluded by CCR7 positive selection of CD45RO-negative cells. Donors had no recently reported acute infections or vaccinations and were HIV-negative. Study-wide results and limits: Clonotypes not shared had lower generation probabilities than those common to all four donors.

The germline CDR1 and CDR2 sequences are SNHLY and FYNNEI. With V trimmed by 4 bases and J by 6 bases, 14 bases remained unmatched. This CDR3 has 16 amino acids. The clonotype was recovered from a man in his thirties or forties in good health. This chain joins TRBV2 and TRBJ2-5, with 7 bases identical to TRBD2. Sequenced input: naive CD8+ T cells sorted from blood. CDR3 region: CASSGLLTGGKKTQYF. The CDR3 nucleotides are TGTGCCAGCAGTGGATTACTGACGGGAGGCAAGAAGACCCAGTACTTC.